This T cell receptor beta chain was obtained from a study of cytomegalovirus exposure and HLA in healthy donors. Study summary: In an early release, HLA-typed donors contributed some 82 million unique TCR sequences.

Study-wide findings and caveats: The study labeled under 200 TCR beta chains cytomegalovirus-associated. Previously analyzed data showed that most TCR beta V segments were productive at a frequency of about 90% or about 30%. A few chains tied to CMV proved CMV antigen-specific in vitro.

With regard to this clone: The antigen is undetermined.

The CDR3 is 15 amino acids. Trimming at V came to 4 bases and at J to 0 bases, leaving 2 bases not matched to a gene. CDR1 is LGHNA, CDR2 YNFKEQ, per germline. PCR primers comprised 60 Vbeta and 13 Jbeta primers. TCRdb keeps only in-frame clones here, not all; method: immunoSEQ multiplex PCR. The sample shows 110,000 to 150,000 clones, around 10% of them seen only once. This TCR came from a man aged 45-65 years in good health and CMV-seronegative. This chain connects TRBV4-2 to TRBJ1-2; TRBD1 agrees at 10 bases. The material sequenced was PBMCs. The CDR3 sequence is CASSRGQGTNYGYTF. Written as DNA, the CDR3 is TGTGCCAGCAGCCGGGGACAGGGGACTAACTATGGCTACACCTTC.